This T cell receptor beta chain was recovered during a study of PD-L1 blockade in urothelial cancer. Study as a whole: Bladder-origin urothelial cancer in males described about 85% of the roughly 29 patients. Analyses used blood from 3 weeks (second dose) and 6 weeks after treatment start. T cell content in blood samples showed a median of around 140,000.

Described time point: peripheral blood 6 weeks after treatment start. Germline CDR1 and CDR2: WNHNN and SYGVQD (reference sequence). The length of the CDR3 is 12 residues. Trimming took 6 bases from V and 1 from J, leaving 4 bases between them. Measured with immunoSEQ multiplex PCR; TCRdb has only the in-frame clones, and not every one. This table has about 48,000 clones, 80% to 90% appearing once. Findings and caveats of the study: It was durable-benefit patients whose tumor-associated blood clones expanded more at 3 weeks.

This clone showed up just a few times. Its antigen is still unknown. This clonotype originated in a man between 65 and 80 years old with urothelial cancer. The rearrangement joins TRBV10-1 to TRBJ1-3; D is unresolved. The material sequenced was PBMCs, taken around atezolizumab (anti-PD-L1) treatment. CDR3 residues: CASSMSGNTIYF. The CDR3 region has the DNA TGCGCCAGCAGCATGTCTGGAAACACCATATATTTT.